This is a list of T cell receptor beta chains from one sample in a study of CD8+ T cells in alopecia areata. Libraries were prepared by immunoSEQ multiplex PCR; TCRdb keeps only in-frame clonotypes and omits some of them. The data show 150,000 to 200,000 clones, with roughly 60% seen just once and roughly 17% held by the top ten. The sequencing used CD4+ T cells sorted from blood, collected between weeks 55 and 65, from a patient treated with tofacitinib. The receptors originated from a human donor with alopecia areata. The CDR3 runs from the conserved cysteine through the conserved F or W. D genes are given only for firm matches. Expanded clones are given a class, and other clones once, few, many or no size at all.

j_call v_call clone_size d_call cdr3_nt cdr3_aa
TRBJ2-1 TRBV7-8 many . TGTGCCAGCAGCCTTCTCCGAGGTCGGGGAAATGAGCAGTTCTTC CASSLLRGRGNEQFF
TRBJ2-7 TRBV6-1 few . TGTGCCAGCAGTGAAATGGAGGGCACCTACGAGCAGTACTTC CASSEMEGTYEQYF
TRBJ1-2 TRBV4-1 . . TGCGCCAGCAGCCAACCAGTCCCAGGGTTAGGCTACACCTTC CASSQPVPGLGYTF
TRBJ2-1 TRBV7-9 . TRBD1 TGTGCCAGCAGCCGGGACAGGGGCAATGAGCAGTTCTTC CASSRDRGNEQFF
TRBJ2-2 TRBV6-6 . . TGTGCCAGCATTTTTTTAGCGAACACCGGGGAGCTGTTTTTT CASIFLANTGELFF
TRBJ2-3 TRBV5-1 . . TGCGCCAGCAAACCCACGGGGGGCACAGATACGCAGTATTTT CASKPTGGTDTQYF
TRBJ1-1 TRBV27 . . TGTGCCAGCAGTTTTCGGGGTACTGAAGCTTTCTTT CASSFRGTEAFF
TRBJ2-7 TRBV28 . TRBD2 TGTGCCAGCAGTTCAGCGGGGGGCCTATCCTACGAGCAGTACTTC CASSSAGGLSYEQYF
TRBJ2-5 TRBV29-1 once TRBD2 TGCAGCGTTGAAGGGCTAGCGGGGGGTACGGGCGACCAAGAGACCCAGTACTTC CSVEGLAGGTGDQETQYF
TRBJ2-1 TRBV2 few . TGTGCCAGCAGACCTCCACCGGGACAAGAGCAGTTCTTC CASRPPPGQEQFF
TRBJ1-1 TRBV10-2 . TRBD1 TGCGCCAGCAGTGTGACAGGGGACACCAGAGGAGAAGCTTTCTTT CASSVTGDTRGEAFF
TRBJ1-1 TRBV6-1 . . TGTGCCAGCAGTTTAACCCTGAACACTGAAGCTTTCTTT CASSLTLNTEAFF
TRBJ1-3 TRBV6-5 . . TGTGCCAGCAGTTCCCCTGAGTCGCACACCATATATTTT CASSSPESHTIYF
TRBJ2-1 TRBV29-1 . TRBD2 TGCAGCGCTACGACTAGCGGGGACTCCAATGAGCAGTTCTTC CSATTSGDSNEQFF
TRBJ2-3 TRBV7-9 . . TGTGCCAGCAGCTTAGCGGGGGCCACAGATACGCAGTATTTT CASSLAGATDTQYF
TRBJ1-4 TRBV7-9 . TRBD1 TGTGCCAGCAGCGCAGACAGGGGAAATGGTGAAAAACTGTTTTTT CASSADRGNGEKLFF
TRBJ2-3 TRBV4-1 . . TGCGCCAGCGGAAGACGGGGAAGTAGCACAGATACGCAGTATTTT CASGRRGSSTDTQYF
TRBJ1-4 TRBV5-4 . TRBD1 TGTGCCAGCAGCTTGGACAGGGGTAATGAAAAACTGTTTTTT CASSLDRGNEKLFF
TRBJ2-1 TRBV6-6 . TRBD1 TGTGCCAGCAGTTCCGGGACAGGGGAGTTCTTC CASSSGTGEFF
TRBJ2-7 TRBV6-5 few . TGTGCCAGCAGCCACGGCAGGGAAGCATCCTACGAGCAGTACTTC CASSHGREASYEQYF